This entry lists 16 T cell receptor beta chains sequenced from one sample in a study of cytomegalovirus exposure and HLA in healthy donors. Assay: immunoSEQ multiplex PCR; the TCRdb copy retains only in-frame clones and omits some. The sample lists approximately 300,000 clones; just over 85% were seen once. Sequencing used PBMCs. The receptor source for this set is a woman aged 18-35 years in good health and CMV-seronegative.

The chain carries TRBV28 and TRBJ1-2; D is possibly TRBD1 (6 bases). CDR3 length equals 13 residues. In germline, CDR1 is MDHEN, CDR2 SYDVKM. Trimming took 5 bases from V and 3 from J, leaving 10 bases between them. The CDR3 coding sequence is TGTGCCAGCAGTCTACAGGGCTACTATGGCTACACCTTC. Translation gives CASSLQGYYGYTF.

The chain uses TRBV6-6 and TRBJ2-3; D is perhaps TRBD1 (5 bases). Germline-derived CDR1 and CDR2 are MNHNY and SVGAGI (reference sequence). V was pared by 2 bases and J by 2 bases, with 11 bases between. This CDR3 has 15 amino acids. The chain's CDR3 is CASSYGAKTTDTQYF. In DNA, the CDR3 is TGTGCCAGCAGTTACGGGGCCAAAACCACAGATACGCAGTATTTT.

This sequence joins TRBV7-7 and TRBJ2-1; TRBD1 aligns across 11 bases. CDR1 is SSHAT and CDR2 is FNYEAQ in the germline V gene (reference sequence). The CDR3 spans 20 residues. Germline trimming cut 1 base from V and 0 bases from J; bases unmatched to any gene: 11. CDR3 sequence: CASSLEPGQGAKSSYNEQFF. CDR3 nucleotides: TGTGCCAGCAGCTTAGAACCCGGACAGGGGGCGAAGAGCTCCTACAATGAGCAGTTCTTC.

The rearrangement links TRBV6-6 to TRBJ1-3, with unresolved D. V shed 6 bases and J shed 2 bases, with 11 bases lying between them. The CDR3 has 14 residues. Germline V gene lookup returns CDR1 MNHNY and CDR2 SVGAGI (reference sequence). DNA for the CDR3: TGTGCCAGCAGAACTAGGACGACTGGAAACACCATATATTTT. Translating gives CASRTRTTGNTIYF.

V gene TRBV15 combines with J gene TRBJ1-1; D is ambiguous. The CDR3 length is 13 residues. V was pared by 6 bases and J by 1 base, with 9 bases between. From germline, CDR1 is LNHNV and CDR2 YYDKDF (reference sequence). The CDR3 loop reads CATSSQSNTEAFF. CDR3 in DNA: TGTGCCACCAGTTCCCAATCGAACACTGAAGCTTTCTTT.

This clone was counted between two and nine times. This chain's CDR3 is CASSLEGSSYNEQFF. CDR3 DNA sequence: TGCGCCAGCAGCTTGGAAGGGAGCTCCTACAATGAGCAGTTCTTC. The V gene is TRBV5-1, the J gene TRBJ2-1; a possible D gene is TRBD2 (5 bases). With 0 bases removed from V and 0 bases from J, the gap between germline ends came to 7 bases. CDR1 and CDR2 (germline): SGHRS, YFSETQ. The CDR3 is 15 residues long.

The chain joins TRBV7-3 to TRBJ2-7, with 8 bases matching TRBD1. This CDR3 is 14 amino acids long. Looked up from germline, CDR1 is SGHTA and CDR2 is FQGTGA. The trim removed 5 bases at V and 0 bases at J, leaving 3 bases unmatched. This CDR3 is CASSPDRDSYEQYF. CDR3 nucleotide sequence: TGTGCCAGCAGCCCGGACAGGGACTCCTACGAGCAGTACTTC.

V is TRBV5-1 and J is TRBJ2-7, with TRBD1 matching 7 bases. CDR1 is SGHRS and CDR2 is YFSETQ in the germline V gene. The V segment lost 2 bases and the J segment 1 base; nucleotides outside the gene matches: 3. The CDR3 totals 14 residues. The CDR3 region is CASSLDRVSYEQYF. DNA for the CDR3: TGCGCCAGCAGCTTAGACAGGGTGTCCTACGAGCAGTACTTC.

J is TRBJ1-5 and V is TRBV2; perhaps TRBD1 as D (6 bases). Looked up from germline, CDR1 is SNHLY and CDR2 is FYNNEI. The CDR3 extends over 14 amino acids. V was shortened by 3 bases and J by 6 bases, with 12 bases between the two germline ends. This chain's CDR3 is CASSDGGAGQPQHF. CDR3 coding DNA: TGTGCCAGCAGTGACGGGGGGGCGGGTCAGCCCCAGCATTTT.

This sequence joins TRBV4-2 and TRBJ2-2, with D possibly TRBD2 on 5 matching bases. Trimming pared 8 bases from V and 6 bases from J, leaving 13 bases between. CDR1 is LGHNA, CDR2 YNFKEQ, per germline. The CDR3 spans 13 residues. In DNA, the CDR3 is TGTGCCAGCGCGACACGGGGTCCCGGGGAGCTGTTTTTT. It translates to CASATRGPGELFF.

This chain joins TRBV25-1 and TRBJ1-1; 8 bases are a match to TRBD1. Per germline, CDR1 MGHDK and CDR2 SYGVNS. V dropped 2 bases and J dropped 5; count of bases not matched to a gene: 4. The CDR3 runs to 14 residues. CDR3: CASSEGQGWTEAFF. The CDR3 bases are TGTGCCAGCAGTGAAGGACAGGGCTGGACTGAAGCTTTCTTT.

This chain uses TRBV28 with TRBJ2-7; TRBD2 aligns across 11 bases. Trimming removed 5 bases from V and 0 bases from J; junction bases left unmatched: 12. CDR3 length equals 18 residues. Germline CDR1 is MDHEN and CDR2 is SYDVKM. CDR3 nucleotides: TGTGCCAGCAGTGCGCCGGGACTAGCGGAGCTGAGCTCCTACGAGCAGTACTTC. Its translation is CASSAPGLAELSSYEQYF.

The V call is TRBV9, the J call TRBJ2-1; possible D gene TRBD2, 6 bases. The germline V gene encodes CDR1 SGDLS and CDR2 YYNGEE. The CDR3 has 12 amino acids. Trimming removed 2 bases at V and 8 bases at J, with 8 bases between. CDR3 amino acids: CASSVRRDEQFF. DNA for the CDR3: TGTGCCAGCAGCGTTAGGAGGGATGAGCAGTTCTTC.

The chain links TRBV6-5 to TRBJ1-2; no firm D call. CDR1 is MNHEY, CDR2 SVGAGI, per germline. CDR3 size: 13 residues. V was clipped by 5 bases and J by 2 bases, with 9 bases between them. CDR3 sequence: CASSREWNYGYTF. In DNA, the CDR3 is TGTGCCAGCAGTCGGGAGTGGAACTATGGCTACACCTTC.

In DNA, the CDR3 is TGTGCCAGCAGAGCGGGGGGAGACACTGAAGCTTTCTTT. It encodes CASRAGGDTEAFF. This sequence joins TRBV6-6 and TRBJ1-1; D possibly corresponds to TRBD1 (5 bases). Germline lookup yields CDR1 MNHNY and CDR2 SVGAGI (reference sequence). The CDR3 has 13 amino acids. Trimming removed 6 bases at V and 3 bases at J, with 11 bases between.

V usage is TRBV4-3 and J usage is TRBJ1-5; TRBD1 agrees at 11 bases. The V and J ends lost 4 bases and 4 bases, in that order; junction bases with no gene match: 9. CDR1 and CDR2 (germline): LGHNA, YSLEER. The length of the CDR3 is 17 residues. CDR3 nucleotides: TGCGCCAGCAGCCGAGACGCCGGGACAGGGGGGAATCAGCCCCAGCATTTT. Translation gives CASSRDAGTGGNQPQHF.